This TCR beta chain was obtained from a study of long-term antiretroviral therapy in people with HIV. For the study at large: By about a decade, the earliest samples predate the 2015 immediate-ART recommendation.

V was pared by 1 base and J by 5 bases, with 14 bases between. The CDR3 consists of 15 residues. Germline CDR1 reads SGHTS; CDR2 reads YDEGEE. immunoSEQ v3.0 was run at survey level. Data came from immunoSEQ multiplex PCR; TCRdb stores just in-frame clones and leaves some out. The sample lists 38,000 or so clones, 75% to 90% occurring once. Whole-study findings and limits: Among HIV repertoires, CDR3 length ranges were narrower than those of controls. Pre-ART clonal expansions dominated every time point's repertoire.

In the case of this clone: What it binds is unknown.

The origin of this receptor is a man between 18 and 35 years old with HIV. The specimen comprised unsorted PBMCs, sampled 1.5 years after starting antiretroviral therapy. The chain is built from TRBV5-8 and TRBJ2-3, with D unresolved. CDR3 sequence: CASSLSGQIIDTQYF. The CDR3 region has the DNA TGTGCCAGCAGCTTGTCCGGGCAAATAATAGATACGCAGTATTTT.